A selection of T cell receptor beta chains follows, all from one sample in a study of B cell selection in AIRE deficiency. Assay used: immunoSEQ multiplex PCR; TCRdb lists only in-frame clones, some missing. The data show tens of thousands of clones, around 97% seen once. Sequencing input: conventional CD4+ T cells sorted from PBMCs. The receptors were gathered from a human donor with AIRE deficiency. Each CDR3 is given with its conserved first and last residue.

v_call: TRBV2
cdr3_aa: CASISGNIQYF

v_call: TRBV19
cdr3_aa: CASSPGMWGYTF

v_call: TRBV5-4
cdr3_aa: CASSNRTHTDTQYF

v_call: TRBV19
cdr3_aa: CASSPFSGKVRGYTF

v_call: TRBV29-1
cdr3_aa: CSAQHTEAFF

v_call: TRBV10-2
cdr3_aa: CASRGADRVYEQYF

v_call: TRBV7-9
cdr3_aa: CASKRGGGETQHF

v_call: TRBV6-6
cdr3_aa: CASSYSRVGEQYF

v_call: TRBV7-6
cdr3_aa: CASTRGTDGNTIYF

v_call: TRBV6-6
cdr3_aa: CASSYSQRGRGEQYF

v_call: TRBV28
cdr3_aa: CATPGGNYGYTF

v_call: TRBV6-1
cdr3_aa: CASSEQTSGSNEQFF

v_call: TRBV19
cdr3_aa: CASRNQGYNEQFF

v_call: TRBV28
cdr3_aa: CASSPTGVAGGFSYEQYF

v_call: TRBV5-1
cdr3_aa: CASSLGTSETQYF

v_call: TRBV7-2
cdr3_aa: CASSLGRRQETQYF

v_call: TRBV6-1
cdr3_aa: CASRMDSQNIQYF

v_call: TRBV21-1
cdr3_aa: CASSHPGEINTGELFF

v_call: TRBV5-4
cdr3_aa: CASSVRGRAYEQFF

v_call: TRBV6-5
cdr3_aa: CASSSLEPRENTEAFF

v_call: TRBV19
cdr3_aa: CASSHRRDSNQPQHF

v_call: TRBV28
cdr3_aa: CASTSLRDTLRNTGELFF

v_call: TRBV5-1
cdr3_aa: CASSLELADSYEQYF

v_call: TRBV4-2
cdr3_aa: CASSGTGGNQPQHF

v_call: TRBV19
cdr3_aa: CASSIIAGFSNQPQHF